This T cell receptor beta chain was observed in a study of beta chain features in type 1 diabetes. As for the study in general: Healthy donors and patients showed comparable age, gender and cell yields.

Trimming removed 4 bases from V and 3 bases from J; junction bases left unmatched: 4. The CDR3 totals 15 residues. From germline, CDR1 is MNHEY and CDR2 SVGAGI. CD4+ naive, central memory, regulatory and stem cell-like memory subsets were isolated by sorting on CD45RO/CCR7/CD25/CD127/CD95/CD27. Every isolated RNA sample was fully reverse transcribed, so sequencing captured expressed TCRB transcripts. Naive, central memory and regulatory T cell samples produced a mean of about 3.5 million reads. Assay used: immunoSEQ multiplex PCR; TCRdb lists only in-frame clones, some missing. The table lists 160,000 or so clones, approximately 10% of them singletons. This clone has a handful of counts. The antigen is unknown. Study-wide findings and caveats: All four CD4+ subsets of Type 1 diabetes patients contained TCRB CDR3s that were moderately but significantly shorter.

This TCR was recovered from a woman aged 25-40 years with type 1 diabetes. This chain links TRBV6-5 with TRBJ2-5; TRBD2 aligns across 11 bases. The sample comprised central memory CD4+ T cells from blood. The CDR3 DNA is TGTGCCAGCAGTTGGGGGACTAGCGGTAAAGAGACCCAGTACTTC. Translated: CASSWGTSGKETQYF.